Listed here are 17 T cell receptor beta chains from one sample, sequenced in a study of vaccination effects on CD4 cells after COVID-19 (dated by TCRdb to the early 2020s). The ViraFEST assay stimulated PBMC with viral peptide pools and then used TCR sequencing to identify antigen-specific CD4+ T cell clonotypes by expansion. After roughly 11 days of culture, CD4+ T cells were isolated with the EasySep CD4+ T cell isolation kit. Participants received two doses of either the BNT162b2 or the mRNA-1273 mRNA SARS-CoV-2 vaccine. The receptor library was made with the immunoSEQ multiplex PCR assay. TCRdb provides this immuneACCESS table in a form limited to in-frame rearrangements. Some clones are lacking; in checked studies, under half of them reflect an unresolved V gene, and why the rest are absent is not known. This sample comprises roughly 25,000 clones, more than 60% of them detected only once. The biggest ten clones account for roughly 8% of the sample.

The antigens these receptors bind are not known. The specimen comprised CD4+ T cells from PBMCs cultured with SARS-CoV-2 spike peptides, sampled after COVID-19 vaccination. In light of the paper, this sample's cell subset or site label describes: SARS-CoV-2 spike overlapping peptide pool stimulation. These TCRs come from a human donor who received a COVID-19 vaccine.

This clone was counted a few times. The J gene is TRBJ1-1, the V gene TRBV5-6; D is ambiguous. V was shortened by 0 bases and J by 10 bases, with 13 bases between the two germline ends. CDR3 length: 13 amino acids. Germline values: CDR1 SGHDT, CDR2 YYEEEE. The CDR3 region is CASSLGSTAPAFF. The CDR3 DNA sequence: TGTGCCAGCAGCTTGGGGTCCACGGCGCCAGCTTTCTTT.

This sequence joins TRBV5-1 and TRBJ1-2; D not certain. The CDR3 contains 16 residues. Germline CDR1 is SGHRS and CDR2 is YFSETQ. V dropped 2 bases and J dropped 0 bases, with 14 bases sitting between them. The CDR3 loop is CASSLTYDTTNYGYTF. CDR3 nucleotides: TGCGCCAGCAGCTTAACCTATGACACCACTAACTATGGCTACACCTTC. The full variable domain, rest sourced from reference TRBV5-1 and TRBJ1-2, is KAGVTQTPRYLIKTRGQQVTLSCSPISGHRSVSWYQQTPGQGLQFLFEYFSETQRNKGNFPGRFSGRQFSNSRSEMNVSTLELGDSALYLCASSLTYDTTNYGYTFGSGTRLTVV.

V is TRBV29-1 and J is TRBJ1-2; 8 positions match TRBD1. The CDR3 runs 13 residues. The germline V gene encodes CDR1 SQVTM and CDR2 ANQGSEA. V lost 6 bases and J lost 4; bases outside the gene matches: 7. Here the CDR3 reads CSVGEGTGYGYTF. The CDR3 coding sequence is TGCAGCGTGGGGGAGGGGACAGGCTATGGCTACACCTTC. Together with reference TRBV29-1 and TRBJ1-2, the CDR3 gives the full variable domain: SAVISQKPSRDICQRGTSLTIQCQVDSQVTMMFWYRQQPGQSLTLIATANQGSEATYESGFVIDKFPISRPNLTFSTLTVSNMSPEDSSIYLCSVGEGTGYGYTFGSGTRLTVV.

The CDR3 sequence is CASGYDRGNTEAFF. CDR3 in DNA: TGTGCTAGTGGTTACGACAGGGGGAACACTGAAGCTTTCTTT. This sequence joins TRBV12-5 and TRBJ1-1; 8 positions agree with TRBD1. This CDR3 contains 14 residues. CDR1 is LGHNT, CDR2 FRNRAP, per germline. V gave up 4 bases and J gave up 1 base; unmatched junction bases: 2. The whole variable domain, remainder taken from reference TRBV12-5 and TRBJ1-1, is DARVTQTPRHKVTEMGQEVTMRCQPILGHNTVFWYRQTMMQGLELLAYFRNRAPLDDSGMPKDRFSAEMPDATLATLKIQPSEPRDSAVYFCASGYDRGNTEAFFGQGTRLTVV.

The rearrangement joins TRBV24-1 to TRBJ2-5, with TRBD1 identical over 7 bases. The CDR3 spans 13 residues. Germline V gene sequence: CDR1 KGHDR, CDR2 SFDVKD. V shed 9 bases and J 7 bases; nucleotides not matched to a gene: 10. The CDR3 DNA follows: TGTGCCACCCAAAGGGGACAGTCGGCGACCCAGTACTTC. Amino acid sequence: CATQRGQSATQYF.

The chain recombines TRBV2 with TRBJ1-2; a weak D match, TRBD1 (5 bases). Trimming left V 4 bases short and J 3 bases short, with 12 bases between. Germline V CDR1 and CDR2: SNHLY, FYNNEI. The CDR3 is 14 residues long. CDR3 bases: TGTGCCAGCAGTGGGAGGTCGGGGGACTATGGCTACACCTTC. Its translation: CASSGRSGDYGYTF.

The V and J genes are TRBV5-1 and TRBJ1-4; weak D call: TRBD1 (6 bases). The CDR3 spans 14 residues. Germline lookup yields CDR1 SGHRS and CDR2 YFSETQ. Trimming stripped 3 bases from V and 8 bases from J, with 14 bases between. CDR3 nucleotides: TGCGCCAGCAGCTGGGGGGGGCTAGGGGAAAAACTGTTTTTT. It is translated as CASSWGGLGEKLFF.

This clone was seen only a few times. The chain uses TRBV3-1 (or the pseudogene TRBV3-2) and TRBJ2-1, with 7 bases that match TRBD2. The germline V gene has CDR1 LGHDT and CDR2 YNNKEL (reference sequence). The CDR3 consists of 14 residues. V lost 8 bases and J lost 1; bases outside the gene matches: 5. In nucleotides, the CDR3 is TGTGCCAGCGGTGGGGGGGATTCCTACAATGAGCAGTTCTTC. Translated, it gives CASGGGDSYNEQFF.

J is TRBJ1-2 and V is TRBV4-1, with D perhaps matching TRBD1 (6 bases). This CDR3 region has 13 residues. Between the trimmed V and J ends, which lost 9 bases and 2 bases, there was a span of 13 bases. Germline V gene lookup returns CDR1 MGHRA and CDR2 YSYEKL. CDR3 sequence reads: CASGTGQNYGYTF. The DNA for the CDR3 is TGCGCCAGTGGAACAGGACAGAACTATGGCTACACCTTC.

J is TRBJ2-1 and V is TRBV15, with TRBD2 identical over 7 bases. CDR1 is LNHNV and CDR2 is YYDKDF in the germline V gene (reference sequence). CDR3 size: 14 residues. Trimming at V came to 0 bases and at J to 7 bases, leaving 3 bases not matched to a gene. The CDR3 sequence is CATSRDSGGNEQFF. The CDR3 DNA sequence: TGTGCCACCAGCAGAGACTCCGGGGGGAATGAGCAGTTCTTC.

The sample holds a few counts of this clone. This rearrangement joins TRBV18 to TRBJ1-1, with D hard to call. V lost 2 bases and J 4 bases, leaving 8 bases between the germline ends. CDR1 is KGHSH, CDR2 LQKENI, per germline. The CDR3 is 13 residues long. CDR3 protein: CASSPSVTTEAFF. CDR3 nucleotide sequence: TGTGCCAGCTCACCATCAGTAACCACTGAAGCTTTCTTT. The variable domain in full, completed from reference TRBV18 and TRBJ1-1, reads NAGVMQNPRHLVRRRGQEARLRCSPMKGHSHVYWYRQLPEEGLKFMVYLQKENIIDESGMPKERFSAEFPKEGPSILRIQQVVRGDSAAYFCASSPSVTTEAFFGQGTRLTVV.

The chain employs TRBV6-5 and TRBJ1-3; D may be TRBD1 (6 bases). CDR3 length: 14 amino acids. Germline V gene data show CDR1 as MNHEY and CDR2 as SVGAGI. The V and J ends lost 5 bases and 3 bases respectively, with 11 bases between them. CDR3 coding DNA: TGTGCCAGCAGTCCACAGGGTTTTGGAAACACCATATATTTT. Translation: CASSPQGFGNTIYF.

The chain has TRBV2 and TRBJ1-6, with D possibly being TRBD1 (6 bases). There are 15 residues in the CDR3. Trimming took 6 bases from V and 8 from J, leaving 17 bases between them. Germline V gene lookup returns CDR1 SNHLY and CDR2 FYNNEI. This chain's CDR3 is CASRGRTGTDSPLHF. In DNA form, the CDR3 reads TGTGCCAGCAGAGGGAGAACAGGGACCGATTCACCCCTCCACTTT.

This clone has a handful of counts. The V call is TRBV6-5, the J call TRBJ1-6, with D possibly TRBD1 on 5 matching bases. V lost 6 bases, J lost 9 bases, and 15 bases lay in between. Germline-derived CDR1 and CDR2 are MNHEY and SVGAGI. The CDR3 sequence is 14 residues long. The CDR3 region has the DNA TGTGCCAGCAGCCCGGGGAGGGGTGGTTCACCCCTCCACTTT. Translating gives CASSPGRGGSPLHF.

This clone was detected a few times. The CDR3 DNA is TGCGCCAGCAGTAGCTGGACTAGGTCCGAGCAGTACTTC. Amino acid sequence: CASSSWTRSEQYF. V and J are TRBV10-1 and TRBJ2-7; 7 nucleotides match TRBD2. CDR1 is WNHNN, CDR2 SYGVQD, per germline (reference sequence). The CDR3 loop spans 13 amino acids. Germline trimming cut 5 bases from V and 6 bases from J; bases unmatched to any gene: 7.

Points on this clone: One junction end does not reproduce the germline sequence, and a read error may be involved. The chain recombines TRBV7-2 with TRBJ2-7; D call uncertain. The CDR3 is made up of 13 amino acids. In germline, CDR1 is SGHTA, CDR2 FQGNSA. The CDR3 region is CASSRHDLSAAVF. CDR3 DNA sequence: TGTGCCAGCAGCCGACATGACCTATCCGCCGCCGTCTTC. The full variable domain, with the rest looked up from reference TRBV7-2 and TRBJ2-7, is GAGVSQSPSNKVTEKGKDVELRCDPISGHTALYWYRQSLGQGLEFLIYFQGNSAPDKSGLPSDRFSAERTGGSVSTLTIQRTQQEDSAVYLCASSRHDLSAAVFGPGTRLTVT.

The chain combines TRBV11-2 with TRBJ2-1; 7 nucleotides align to TRBD2. The CDR3 runs 18 residues. Germline assignment: CDR1 SGHAT and CDR2 FQNNGV. V lost 1 base, J lost 4 bases, and 13 bases stayed unmatched. In DNA form, the CDR3 reads TGTGCCAGCAGCTTAGGAAAAAATAGCCTAGCGGTTTACAATGAGCAGTTCTTC. Amino acids: CASSLGKNSLAVYNEQFF.